This T cell receptor (beta chain) emerged from a study of blood T cell repertoires in COVID-19. The CDR3 extends over 15 amino acids. Germline CDR1 is SGDLS and CDR2 is YYNGEE. V dropped 0 bases and J dropped 9 bases, with 13 bases sitting between them. Across about 22 US areas, participants ranged in age from about 18 to 90 years. During the 2 weeks before they entered the study, exposed participants had met someone with a PCR-confirmed or clinician-diagnosed COVID-19 case. The table lists this clone with a few counts. The data were produced by immunoSEQ multiplex PCR, yet TCRdb's version contains in-frame clones alone and is incomplete. The table lists hundreds of thousands of clones, 85% to 90% of them singletons.

The source of this sequence is a man over 45 who had been exposed to COVID-19. The sample consisted of PBMCs or T cells enriched from blood (not recorded which). The chain recombines TRBV9 with TRBJ1-6; possible D gene TRBD1, 6 bases. The CDR3 is CASSVEWARGSPLHF. In DNA, the CDR3 is TGTGCCAGCAGCGTAGAGTGGGCCAGGGGTTCACCCCTCCACTTT.